The sequence of this TCR beta chain was determined in a study of blood T cells in healthy people across ages. Findings and caveats of the study: TCR beta diversity correlated strongly with naive T cell percentage. Naive CD4+ cell counts and diversity both ran higher in long-lived than in aged donors. Measured against age, TCR beta diversity per million T cells decreased in a roughly linear manner.

The CDR3 is made up of 13 amino acids. V dropped 4 bases and J dropped 2 bases, with 7 bases sitting between them. CDR1 MNHEY and CDR2 SMNVEV come from the germline V gene (reference sequence). Concerning this clonotype itself: The antigen remains unidentified.

The authors ran a second PCR of roughly 6 to 12 cycles using a sample-barcoded 5' primer and a J-beta primer mix. Each cDNA molecule was tagged by a template-switch adaptor with 12 random nucleotides. TCRdb itself ran the 5' RACE reads through MiXCR, one entry per CDR3 protein. The sample carries about 970,000 distinct CDR3 sequences, about 51% recorded once. The genes are TRBV27 and TRBJ2-3; D is ambiguous. Sequencing input: blood. This receptor was obtained from a woman aged 55-75 years in good health. CDR3 in amino acids: CASSSSNTDTQYF. CDR3 in DNA: TGTGCCAGCAGTTCCTCGAACACAGATACGCAGTATTTT.